This TCR beta chain was sequenced during a study of shared clonotypes between healthy human individuals. V trimming: 4 bases; J trimming: 5 bases; junction bases outside the gene matches: 7. There are 14 residues in the CDR3. Germline lookup yields CDR1 SQVTM and CDR2 ANQGSEA. Only in-frame clones appear in the TCRdb table, and some are missing; sequencing was by immunoSEQ multiplex PCR. Among about 2.3 million clones listed, 92% were seen once. The rearrangement links TRBV29-1 to TRBJ2-1; TRBD2 matches 8 bases. The source of this sequence is a man aged 18 to 30 in good health. Some clones in this sample may be carry-over from other donors' samples. Sequencing used naive CD4+ T cells from PBMCs. Subset defined: CD45RA+ positively selected. The DNA of the CDR3 is TGCAGCGTTGGGGTACTAGCGGCGAACAATGAGCAGTTCTTC. As protein: CSVGVLAANNEQFF.